These 21 T cell receptor beta chains were sequenced from one sample in a study of cytomegalovirus exposure and HLA in healthy donors. The PCR employed 60 Vbeta primers together with 13 Jbeta primers. Produced via immunoSEQ multiplex PCR; TCRdb's table is partial and in-frame only. The table lists 150,000 to 250,000 clones, around 83% of them singletons. The specimen was PBMCs. These receptors were obtained from a woman between 45 and 60 years old in good health and CMV-seropositive.

The chain recombines TRBV29-1 with TRBJ1-2; D might be TRBD1 (6 bases). This CDR3 contains 15 residues. V dropped 4 bases and J dropped 4 bases, with 19 bases sitting between them. In germline, CDR1 is SQVTM, CDR2 ANQGSEA. CDR3 coding DNA: TGCAGCGTTGGTTCGGGGGGGCTAGGAGCCTATGGCTACACCTTC. It yields the protein CSVGSGGLGAYGYTF. Complete variable domain (other parts from reference TRBV29-1 and TRBJ1-2): SAVISQKPSRDICQRGTSLTIQCQVDSQVTMMFWYRQQPGQSLTLIATANQGSEATYESGFVIDKFPISRPNLTFSTLTVSNMSPEDSSIYLCSVGSGGLGAYGYTFGSGTRLTVV.

The rearrangement links TRBV15 to TRBJ2-7; weak D call: TRBD1 (8 bases). V lost 1 base, J lost 4 bases, and 32 bases lay in between. From germline, CDR1 is LNHNV and CDR2 YYDKDF (reference sequence). The CDR3 length is 21 residues. The chain's CDR3 is CATSRVGGQVSSGSLWYEQYF. The DNA of the CDR3 is TGTGCCACCAGCAGAGTCGGGGGACAGGTTAGTAGCGGGTCCCTTTGGTACGAGCAGTACTTC.

The chain recombines TRBV7-6 with TRBJ2-5; D is undetermined. Germline values: CDR1 SGHVS, CDR2 FNYEAQ. The CDR3 has 12 amino acids. V lost 9 bases and J lost 1, with 9 bases in between. The CDR3 DNA reads as TGTGCCAGGATGGCCTCCCAAGAGACCCAGTACTTC. It codes for CARMASQETQYF.

The rearrangement links TRBV11-2 to TRBJ1-2, with no clear D. V gave up 2 bases and J gave up 5 bases, with 3 bases separating them. This CDR3 spans 11 amino acids. Germline-derived CDR1 and CDR2 are SGHAT and FQNNGV. As DNA, the CDR3 is TGTGCCAGCAGCTTACAGTATGGCTACACCTTC. Translated, it gives CASSLQYGYTF.

The chain employs TRBV27 and TRBJ2-7, with D possibly TRBD2 on 5 matching bases. CDR1 MNHEY and CDR2 SMNVEV come from the germline V gene (reference sequence). The CDR3 is 14 residues long. With 6 bases removed from V and 2 bases from J, the gap between germline ends came to 14 bases. This CDR3 is CASRQSGTTYEQYF. In DNA, the CDR3 is TGTGCCAGCAGACAGAGCGGTACTACCTACGAGCAGTACTTC.

The chain uses TRBV27 and TRBJ1-5, with D unresolved. The CDR3 sequence is 14 residues long. Deletions cut 3 bases from V and 2 bases from J, with 8 bases between. Germline V lookup: CDR1 MNHEY, CDR2 SMNVEV (reference sequence). The CDR3 bases are TGTGCCAGCAGTTTGAGGTCAGGCAATCAGCCCCAGCATTTT. The encoded protein is CASSLRSGNQPQHF.

The chain couples TRBV19 to TRBJ1-5; TRBD1 aligns across 9 bases. Trimming cost V 11 bases and J 3 bases; bases outside gene matches: 14. Germline CDR1 and CDR2: LNHDA and SQIVND (reference sequence). The CDR3 is 16 amino acids. CDR3 nucleotide sequence: TGTGCCTCTGGGTCCCGACAGGGGGATATCAATCAGCCCCAGCATTTT. It specifies CASGSRQGDINQPQHF.

V gene TRBV28 combines with J gene TRBJ1-3; no clear D. V was cut by 2 bases and J by 2 bases, with 7 bases left in between. Germline assignment: CDR1 MDHEN and CDR2 SYDVKM. The CDR3 consists of 14 residues. The CDR3, as DNA: TGTGCCAGCAGTTTAGGGAGGCCTGGAAACACCATATATTTT. It specifies CASSLGRPGNTIYF.

This rearrangement joins TRBV6-1 to TRBJ1-2, with a weak D call TRBD1 (5 bases). V was trimmed by 7 bases and J by 4 bases, leaving 16 bases between them. Germline CDR1 and CDR2: MNHNS and SASEGT. The CDR3 covers 14 residues. DNA for the CDR3: TGTGCCAGCACCGCCACCAGGGTGGCCTATGGCTACACCTTC. Translation gives CASTATRVAYGYTF.

The rearrangement links TRBV6-4 to TRBJ2-7; no clear D. CDR1 is MRHNA, CDR2 SNTAGT, per germline. This CDR3 has 17 residues. Trimming took off 0 bases at V and 0 bases at J, with 15 bases between the two ends. CDR3 DNA: TGTGCCAGCAGTGACTCGACCCAGCGCTTCTACTCCTACGAGCAGTACTTC. Translation gives CASSDSTQRFYSYEQYF.

The chain couples TRBV18 to TRBJ1-1; D call uncertain. Looked up from germline, CDR1 is KGHSH and CDR2 is LQKENI. The CDR3 consists of 15 residues. V was cut by 4 bases and J by 0 bases, with 12 bases left in between. Written as DNA, the CDR3 is TGTGCCAGCTCACGTGTCACTTCAATGAACACTGAAGCTTTCTTT. As protein: CASSRVTSMNTEAFF.

V gene TRBV5-5 combines with J gene TRBJ1-2; 8 positions agree with TRBD1. CDR1 is SGHKS, CDR2 YYEKEE, per germline (reference sequence). V lost 2 bases to trimming and J lost 6 bases; unmatched junction nucleotides: 3. CDR3 length: 13 amino acids. CDR3 bases: TGTGCCAGCAGCTTCTCAGGGGGCCATGGCTACACCTTC. This sequence encodes CASSFSGGHGYTF.

This chain connects TRBV28 to TRBJ2-2; TRBD1 matches at 12 bases. The CDR3 is 17 amino acids. The germline V gene encodes CDR1 MDHEN and CDR2 SYDVKM. V lost 5 bases, J lost 3 bases, and 7 bases stayed unmatched. The CDR3 protein is CASSLPGQGAHTGELFF. CDR3 nucleotide sequence: TGTGCCAGCAGTCTCCCGGGACAGGGGGCGCACACCGGGGAGCTGTTTTTT.

This rearrangement joins TRBV28 to TRBJ1-5; 10 bases fit TRBD1. With V trimmed by 2 bases and J by 5 bases, 3 bases remained unmatched. The V gene's germline CDR1 is MDHEN and CDR2 SYDVKM. This CDR3 has 15 amino acids. CDR3: CASSLRQGAHQPQHF. The CDR3 region has the DNA TGTGCCAGCAGTTTAAGACAGGGGGCCCATCAGCCCCAGCATTTT.

The chain joins TRBV7-8 to TRBJ1-2, with D unclear. V lost 0 bases to trimming and J lost 10 bases, with 18 bases between them. The CDR3 contains 15 residues. Germline CDR1 and CDR2: SGHVS and FQNEAQ. The CDR3 DNA reads TGTGCCAGCAGCTTAGCGTCCGTGCAAGAGGTTGACTACACCTTC. Translated: CASSLASVQEVDYTF.

The V call is TRBV6-6, the J call TRBJ2-7; 7 nucleotides line up with TRBD2. V dropped 4 bases and J dropped 1; count of bases not matched to a gene: 4. Germline V gives CDR1 MNHNY, CDR2 SVGAGI (reference sequence). The CDR3 covers 14 residues. The CDR3 is CASSSGGVSYEQYF. The CDR3 DNA sequence: TGTGCCAGCAGTTCGGGGGGAGTGTCCTACGAGCAGTACTTC.

This clone was seen a few times. CDR3 residues: CASSKQGADEKLFF. In nucleotides, the CDR3 is TGTGCCAGCAGCAAACAGGGGGCGGATGAAAAACTGTTTTTT. V is TRBV19 and J is TRBJ1-4; 9 bases are a match to TRBD1. The V and J ends lost 9 bases and 6 bases, in that order; junction bases with no gene match: 8. CDR3 length: 14 amino acids. CDR1 and CDR2 (germline): LNHDA, SQIVND (reference sequence).

V gene TRBV14 combines with J gene TRBJ2-1; TRBD2 might be the D (5 bases). CDR3 length equals 18 residues. V was pared by 1 base and J by 0 bases, with 16 bases between. Germline CDR1 is SGHDN and CDR2 is FVKESK. The CDR3: CASSQAGNVMSSYNEQFF. The CDR3 DNA reads as TGTGCCAGCAGCCAAGCGGGGAACGTTATGAGCTCCTACAATGAGCAGTTCTTC. Full variable domain (missing parts from reference TRBV14 and TRBJ2-1): EAGVTQFPSHSVIEKGQTVTLRCDPISGHDNLYWYRRVMGKEIKFLLHFVKESKQDESGMPNNRFLAERTGGTYSTLKVQPAELEDSGVYFCASSQAGNVMSSYNEQFFGPGTRLTVL.

The rearrangement joins TRBV7-9 to TRBJ1-1; 9 bases map to TRBD1. This CDR3 spans 15 amino acids. With 2 bases clipped from V and 6 bases from J, the junction kept 7 bases outside the gene matches. Germline values: CDR1 SEHNR, CDR2 FQNEAQ (reference sequence). The CDR3 region has the DNA TGTGCCAGCAGCTTATCCGGGACAGGGCGTCCTGAAGCTTTCTTT. Its translation is CASSLSGTGRPEAFF.

J is TRBJ1-6 and V is TRBV5-1, with 9 bases lining up with TRBD1. CDR3 length equals 15 residues. Germline trimming cut 2 bases from V and 9 bases from J; bases unmatched to any gene: 6. Germline V gives CDR1 SGHRS, CDR2 YFSETQ. Here the CDR3 reads CASSLSGTGRSPLHF. The CDR3 DNA reads as TGCGCCAGCAGCTTATCTGGGACAGGGCGTTCACCCCTCCACTTT.

This clone was seen more than once but under ten times. The chain employs TRBV21-1 and TRBJ2-7; the table assigns TRBD2, which was not confirmed against the DNA. TRBV21-1 is described as a pseudogene. The CDR3 totals 15 residues. The chain's CDR3 is CASSKALGRLYEQYF. The DNA of the CDR3 is TGTGCCAGCAGCAAAGCGCTCGGGAGACTGTACGAGCAGTACTTC.